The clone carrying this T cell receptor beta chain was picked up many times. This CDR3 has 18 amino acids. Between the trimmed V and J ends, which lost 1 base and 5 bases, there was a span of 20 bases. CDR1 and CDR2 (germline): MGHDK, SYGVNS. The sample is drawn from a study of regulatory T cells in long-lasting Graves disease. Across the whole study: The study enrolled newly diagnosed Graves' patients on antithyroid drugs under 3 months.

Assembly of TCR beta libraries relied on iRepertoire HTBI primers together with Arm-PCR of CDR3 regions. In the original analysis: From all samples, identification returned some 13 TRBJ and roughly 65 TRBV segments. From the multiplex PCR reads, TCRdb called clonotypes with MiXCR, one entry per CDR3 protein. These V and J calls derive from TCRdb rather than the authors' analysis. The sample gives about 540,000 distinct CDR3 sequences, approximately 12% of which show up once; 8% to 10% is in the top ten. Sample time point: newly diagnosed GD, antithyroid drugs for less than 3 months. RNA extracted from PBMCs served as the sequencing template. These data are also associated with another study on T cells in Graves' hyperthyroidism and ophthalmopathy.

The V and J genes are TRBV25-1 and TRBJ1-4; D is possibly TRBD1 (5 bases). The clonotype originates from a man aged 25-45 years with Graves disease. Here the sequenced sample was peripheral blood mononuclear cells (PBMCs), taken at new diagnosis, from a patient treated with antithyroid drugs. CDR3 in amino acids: CASSELGSVEGNNEKLFF. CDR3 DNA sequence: TGTGCCAGCAGTGAATTAGGGTCGGTAGAGGGGAACAATGAAAAACTGTTTTTT.